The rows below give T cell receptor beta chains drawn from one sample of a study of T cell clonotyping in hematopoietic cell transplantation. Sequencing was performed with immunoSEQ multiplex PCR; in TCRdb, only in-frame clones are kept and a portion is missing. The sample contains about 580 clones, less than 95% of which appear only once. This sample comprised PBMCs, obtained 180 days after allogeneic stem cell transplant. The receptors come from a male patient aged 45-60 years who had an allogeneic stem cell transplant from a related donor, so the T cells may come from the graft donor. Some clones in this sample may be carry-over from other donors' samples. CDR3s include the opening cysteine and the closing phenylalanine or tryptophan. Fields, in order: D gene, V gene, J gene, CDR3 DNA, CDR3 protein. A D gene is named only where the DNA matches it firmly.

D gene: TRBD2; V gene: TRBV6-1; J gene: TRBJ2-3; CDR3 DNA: TGTGCCGGGAGGGGATCCACAGATACGCAGTATTTT; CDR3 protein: CAGRGSTDTQYF
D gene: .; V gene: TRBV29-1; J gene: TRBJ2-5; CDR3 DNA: TGCAGCGTTGGGCTAGTCCAAGAGACCCAGTACTTC; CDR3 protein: CSVGLVQETQYF
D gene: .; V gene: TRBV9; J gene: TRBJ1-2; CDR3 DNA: TGTGCCAGCAGCGTAGTCGGCGCTAACTATGGCTACACCTTC; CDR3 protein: CASSVVGANYGYTF
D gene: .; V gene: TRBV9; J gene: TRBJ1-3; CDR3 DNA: TGTGCCAGCAGCGTATCAGGGATCGGGACTGGAAACACCATATATTTT; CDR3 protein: CASSVSGIGTGNTIYF
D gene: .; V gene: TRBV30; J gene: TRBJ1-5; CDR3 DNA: TGTGCCTGGAGTCGGGGGGACGGCTATCAGCCCCAGCATTTT; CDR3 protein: CAWSRGDGYQPQHF
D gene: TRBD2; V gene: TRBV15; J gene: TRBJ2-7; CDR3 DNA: TGTGCCACCAGCAGATCCTGGGGGACGGTGGCTACTAGCGGGACCTACGAGCAGTACTTC; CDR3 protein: CATSRSWGTVATSGTYEQYF
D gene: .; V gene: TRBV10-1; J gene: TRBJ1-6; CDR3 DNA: TGCGCCAGCAGAGGTCGGGGTTCACCCCTCCACTTT; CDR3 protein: CASRGRGSPLHF
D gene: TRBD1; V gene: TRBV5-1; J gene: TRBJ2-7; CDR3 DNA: TGCGCCAGCAGCCTGGGACAGGGGGGCGACGAGCAGTACTTC; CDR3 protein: CASSLGQGGDEQYF
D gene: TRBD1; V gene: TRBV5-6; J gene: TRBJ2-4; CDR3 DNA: TGTGCCAGCAGCTGGACAGGGGAGGCCAAAAACATTCAGTACTTC; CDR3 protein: CASSWTGEAKNIQYF
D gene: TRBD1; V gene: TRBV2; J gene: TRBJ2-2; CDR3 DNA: TGTGCCGGGGACAGGGGGCTCACCGGGGAGCTGTTTTTT; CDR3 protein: CAGDRGLTGELFF